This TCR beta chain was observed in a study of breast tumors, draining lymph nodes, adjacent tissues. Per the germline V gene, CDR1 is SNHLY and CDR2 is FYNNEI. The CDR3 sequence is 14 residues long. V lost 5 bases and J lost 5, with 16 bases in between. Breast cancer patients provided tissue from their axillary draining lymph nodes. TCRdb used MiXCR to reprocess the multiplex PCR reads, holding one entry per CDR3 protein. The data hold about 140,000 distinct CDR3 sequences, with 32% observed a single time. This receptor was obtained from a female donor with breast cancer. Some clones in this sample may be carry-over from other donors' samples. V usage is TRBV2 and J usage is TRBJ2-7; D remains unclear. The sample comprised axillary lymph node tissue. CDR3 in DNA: TGTGCCAGCAGTTACAAGGGTGGTGTTGACGAGCAGTACTTC. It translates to CASSYKGGVDEQYF.